This TCR beta chain originates from a study of OX40 agonist ivuxolimab in advanced cancers. Clones were sequenced by immunoSEQ multiplex PCR, and TCRdb holds only the in-frame ones, with some missing. The sample holds 65,000 to 85,000 clones, approximately 86% seen once. This clone was seen a single time. The receptor was isolated from an adult with an advanced solid tumor such as melanoma, head and neck, liver or kidney cancer. Sample: CD4+ or CD8+ T cells sorted from blood, taken in a trial of the OX40 agonist ivuxolimab.

CDR3 sequence: CAISEPEGGTEAFF. The CDR3 region has the DNA TGTGCCATCAGTGAGCCGGAGGGAGGAACTGAAGCTTTCTTT. The V gene is TRBV10-3, the J gene TRBJ1-1; D remains ambiguous. Trimming took off 2 bases at V and 5 bases at J, with 12 bases between the two ends. The CDR3 extends over 14 amino acids. Germline values: CDR1 ENHRY, CDR2 SYGVKD.